The subject of this entry is one TCR beta chain. The data are from a study of blood T cell repertoires in COVID-19. About the study: Samples taken during acute and convalescent COVID-19 were collected in the United States, Italy and Spain. PBMCs, B-cell-depleted T cells, or T cells provided the cDNA or gDNA that made up the material.

In the original analysis: Amplification from reference gene primers served as the basis for estimated nucleated cell counts. The protocol was immunoSEQ multiplex PCR, while the TCRdb copy is restricted to in-frame clones and leaves out a portion. V and J calls and clone size come straight from that table; D and trimming were deduced from the DNA. Of 200,000 or so clones in the sample, almost 90% are singletons; the top ten hold roughly 2.6%. This CDR3 comprises 14 residues. V trimming: 4 bases; J trimming: 7 bases; junction bases outside the gene matches: 5. CDR1 and CDR2 (germline): SNHLY, FYNNEI. The sequence was obtained from a woman between 55 and 75 years old with acute or convalescent COVID-19. Specimen: peripheral blood. The V gene is TRBV2, the J gene TRBJ1-5; the match to TRBD1 covers 9 bases. The CDR3 coding sequence is TGTGCCAGCAGTGGACAGGGGGGGCGGCAGCCCCAGCATTTT. It is translated as CASSGQGGRQPQHF.